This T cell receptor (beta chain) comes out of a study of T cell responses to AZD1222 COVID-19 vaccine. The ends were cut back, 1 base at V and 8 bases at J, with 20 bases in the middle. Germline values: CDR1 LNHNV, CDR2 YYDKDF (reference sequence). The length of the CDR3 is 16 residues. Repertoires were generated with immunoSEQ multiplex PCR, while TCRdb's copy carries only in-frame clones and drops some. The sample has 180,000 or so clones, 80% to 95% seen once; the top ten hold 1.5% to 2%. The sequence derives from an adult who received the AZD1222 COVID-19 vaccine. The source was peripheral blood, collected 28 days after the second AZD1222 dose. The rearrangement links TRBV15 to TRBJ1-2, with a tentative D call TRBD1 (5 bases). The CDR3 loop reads CATSRGGSGTTGGYTF. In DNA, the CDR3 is TGTGCCACCAGCAGAGGGGGATCGGGGACGACGGGCGGCTACACCTTC.